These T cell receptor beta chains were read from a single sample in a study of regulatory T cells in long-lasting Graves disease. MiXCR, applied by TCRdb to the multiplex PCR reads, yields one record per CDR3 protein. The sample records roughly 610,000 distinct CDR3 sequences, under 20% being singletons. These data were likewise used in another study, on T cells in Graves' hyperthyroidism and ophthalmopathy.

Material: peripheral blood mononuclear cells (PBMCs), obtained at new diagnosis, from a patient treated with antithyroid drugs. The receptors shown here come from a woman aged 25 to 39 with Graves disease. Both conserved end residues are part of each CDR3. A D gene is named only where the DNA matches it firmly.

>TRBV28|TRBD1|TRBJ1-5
CASSKSPRETGDNQPQHF
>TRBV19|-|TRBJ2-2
CASSINGHALGELFF
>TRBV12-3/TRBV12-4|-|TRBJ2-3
CASSPLQDPDRDTQYF
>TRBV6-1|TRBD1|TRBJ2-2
CASRKTGHMGTGELFF
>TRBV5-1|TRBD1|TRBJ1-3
CASRQMGQTGNTIYF
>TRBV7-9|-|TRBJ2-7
CASSLAENPYEQYF
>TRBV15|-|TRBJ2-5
CATSREGRAETQYF
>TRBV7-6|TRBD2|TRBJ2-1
CASSRTSVGAAYNEQFF
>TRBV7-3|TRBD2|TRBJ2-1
CASSLRLAGAEEQFF
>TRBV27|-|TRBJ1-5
CASSDHYSNQPQHF
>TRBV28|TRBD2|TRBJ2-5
CASSPTPQAGAQETQYF
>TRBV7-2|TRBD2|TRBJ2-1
CASSFQAGVGEQFF
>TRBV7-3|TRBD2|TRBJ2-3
CASSLNIGGGRASDTQYF
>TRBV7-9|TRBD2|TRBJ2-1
CASSQGTSLSNEQFF
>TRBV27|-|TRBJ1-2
CASSPLVEAYLYGYTF
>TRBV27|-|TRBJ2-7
CASRGPLGPYEQYF
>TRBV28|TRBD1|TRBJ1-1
CASSAGDSHTEAFF
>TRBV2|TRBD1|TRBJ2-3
CASSEGTVSTDTQYF
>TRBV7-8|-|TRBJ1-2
CASSLTVSNYGYTF
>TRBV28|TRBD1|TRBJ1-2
CASRAGQGGYGYTF
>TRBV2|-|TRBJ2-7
CASSDMWSSYEQYF
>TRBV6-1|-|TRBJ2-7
CASRLRRAGEQYF
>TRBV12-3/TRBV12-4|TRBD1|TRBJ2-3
CASTLGSGGIDTQYF
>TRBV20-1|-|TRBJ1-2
CSAPRQAGANYGYTF
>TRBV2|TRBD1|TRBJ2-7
CASRSAPGTGNYEQYF
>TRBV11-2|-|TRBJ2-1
CASSLVGSHGGEQFF
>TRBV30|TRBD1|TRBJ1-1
CAWDRETVVNTEAFF
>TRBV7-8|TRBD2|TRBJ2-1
CASSLAGLAGALGNEQFF
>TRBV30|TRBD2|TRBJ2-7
CAWTSGNYEQYF
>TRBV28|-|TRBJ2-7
CASSPRGAATYEQYF
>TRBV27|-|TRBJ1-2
CASSLGPGADGYTF
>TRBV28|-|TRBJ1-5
CASHTYSTNQPQHF
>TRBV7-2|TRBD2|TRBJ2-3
CASSLMRLAGRDTQYF
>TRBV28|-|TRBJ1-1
CASSPRSTRRITEAFF
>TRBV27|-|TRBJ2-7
CASSSKPTDLYEQYF
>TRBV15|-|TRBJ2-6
CATSREWFPASGADVLTF
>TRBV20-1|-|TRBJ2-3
CSARVPEARTDTQYF
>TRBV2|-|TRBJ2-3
CASRGAGDTQYF
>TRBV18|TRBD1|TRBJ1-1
CASSPGQGVAEAFF
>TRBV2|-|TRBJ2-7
CASSDGRYGEQYF
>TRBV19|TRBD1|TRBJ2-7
CASSIGQGYEQYF
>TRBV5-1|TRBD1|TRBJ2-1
CASSLTGTGGYEQFF
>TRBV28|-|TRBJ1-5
CASSVESGQPQHF
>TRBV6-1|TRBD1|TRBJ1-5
CASRLQGASNQPQHF
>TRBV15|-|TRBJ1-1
CATSRGTANTEAFF
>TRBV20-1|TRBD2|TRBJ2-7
CSAIRTSGVGQGKQYF
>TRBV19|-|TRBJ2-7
CASSAGNAYEQYF
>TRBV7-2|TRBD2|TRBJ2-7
CASSFTGTSGWYEQYF
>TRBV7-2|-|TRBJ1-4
CANSLGTKLFF